Listed here are 16 T cell receptor beta chains from one sample, sequenced in a study of response to subunit inactivated influenza vaccine (dated by TCRdb to between 2018 and 2020). Library construction relied on RT-PCR. Sequenced using an Illumina HiSeq 2500. Clones were called with MiXCR by TCRdb after fastp trimmed the public reads at Q25, and only in-frame beta chains were retained. When rows share a CDR3 protein, they turn into one entry using the most common DNA and genes. The sample table records around 190,000 distinct CDR3 sequences; around 9.2% of these occur just once. Jointly, the top ten make up roughly 10% of the sample. The sample here was non-naive T cells sorted from PBMCs, taken on the day of vaccination. The cell subset or site label on this specimen signifies: memory T cell fraction. Receptor source: a man aged 45 to 65 who received an inactivated influenza vaccine. Donor details come from another sample of the same person, matched by shared clones.

The genes are TRBV4-1 and TRBJ2-7; 8 nucleotides agree with TRBD2. The V and J ends lost 1 base and 5 bases, in that order; junction bases with no gene match: 10. Germline assignment: CDR1 MGHRA and CDR2 YSYEKL. CDR3 length: 16 residues. CDR3 residues: CASSQGTSLVYDEQYF. The CDR3 DNA is TGCGCCAGCAGCCAAGGGACTAGCCTAGTGTACGACGAGCAGTACTTC.

Only a few counts were recorded for this clonotype. This sequence joins TRBV3-1 and TRBJ2-4, with no clear D. This CDR3 comprises 15 residues. Germline CDR1 and CDR2: LGHDT and YNNKEL (reference sequence). The ends were cut back, 4 bases at V and 0 bases at J, with 10 bases in the middle. The DNA of the CDR3 is TGTGCCAGCAGCCCCTCTGGCATAGCCAAAAACATTCAGTACTTC. Translation: CASSPSGIAKNIQYF.

At least ten counts were recorded for this clonotype. The CDR3 loop reads CASRKGQGYSNQPQHF. CDR3 coding DNA: TGTGCCAGCAGAAAGGGACAGGGCTATAGCAATCAGCCCCAGCATTTT. The rearrangement uses TRBV12-3 or TRBV12-4 and TRBJ1-5, with 9 bases fitting TRBD1. The V segment lost 6 bases and the J segment 0 bases; nucleotides outside the gene matches: 6. This CDR3 contains 16 residues.

This clonotype has a count of ten or more. The chain combines TRBV9 with TRBJ2-7, with D possibly TRBD1 on 9 matching bases. Germline-derived CDR1 and CDR2 are SGDLS and YYNGEE. V was pared by 4 bases and J by 6 bases, with 20 bases between. The CDR3 runs 15 residues. The CDR3 is CASSPGGDRVIEQYF. The CDR3 nucleotides read TGTGCCAGCAGCCCGGGGGGGGACAGGGTCATCGAGCAGTACTTC. Combining the CDR3 with reference TRBV9 and TRBJ2-7 gives the whole variable domain DSGVTQTPKHLITATGQRVTLRCSPRSGDLSVYWYQQSLDQGLQFLIQYYNGEERAKGNILERFSAQQFPDLHSELNLSSLELGDSALYFCASSPGGDRVIEQYFGPGTRLTVT.

This chain connects TRBV7-2 to TRBJ2-3; D gene uncertain. Trimming removed 4 bases from V and 2 bases from J, with 13 bases in between. Germline-derived CDR1 and CDR2 are SGHTA and FQGNSA. This CDR3 region has 15 residues. CDR3 sequence reads: CASSSGSFYTDTQYF. The CDR3 nucleotides read TGTGCCAGCAGCTCAGGCTCTTTCTACACAGATACGCAGTATTTT.

CDR3 region: CASSTTAGANVLTF. CDR3 DNA sequence: TGCGCCAGCAGCACGACGGCTGGGGCCAACGTCCTGACTTTC. The chain uses TRBV4-3 and TRBJ2-6; D unresolved. V shed 5 bases and J shed 2 bases, with 7 bases lying between them. Looked up from germline, CDR1 is LGHNA and CDR2 is YSLEER. This CDR3 has 14 amino acids.

In this sample, this clonotype turned up a few times. This rearrangement joins TRBV5-1 to TRBJ1-1; D is ambiguous. V was cut by 4 bases and J by 3 bases, with 13 bases left in between. The CDR3 covers 14 residues. Germline V gives CDR1 SGHRS, CDR2 YFSETQ. In nucleotides, the CDR3 is TGCGCCAGCAGCCCAGGTAGGCCCTACACTGAAGCTTTCTTT. It codes for CASSPGRPYTEAFF.

The V call is TRBV6-5, the J call TRBJ2-5, with TRBD2 matching over 8 bases. The V gene end was trimmed by 2 bases and the J gene end by 4 bases; junction bases not matched to a gene: 9. This CDR3 is built from 16 residues. Per germline, CDR1 MNHEY and CDR2 SVGAGI. CDR3 DNA sequence: TGTGCCAGCAGTTACGGGCCGGGACGGGGGGGAGAGACCCAGTACTTC. This codes for CASSYGPGRGGETQYF.

Turning to this clonotype: Possible read error: a much larger clone is one base away. This chain connects TRBV5-1 to TRBJ2-7, with 14 bases identical to TRBD2. Germline V gene sequence: CDR1 SGHRS, CDR2 YFSETQ. This CDR3 region has 16 residues. CDR3 nucleotides: TGCGCCAGCAGCCAATCGACTAGCGGGAGGGCGTACGAGCACTACTTC. Protein sequence: CASSQSTSGRAYEHYF.

This clonotype appeared many times. The chain is built from TRBV27 and TRBJ2-2, with a weak D call TRBD1 (5 bases). Germline V gene data show CDR1 as MNHEY and CDR2 as SMNVEV (reference sequence). The V end was cut by 3 bases, the J end by 0 bases, with 8 bases between. This CDR3 is built from 15 residues. CDR3 DNA: TGTGCCAGCAGTTTCCAGGGTACGAACACCGGGGAGCTGTTTTTT. Its protein product is CASSFQGTNTGELFF.

The chain carries TRBV25-1 and TRBJ2-5; D not resolved. From germline, CDR1 is MGHDK and CDR2 SYGVNS. There are 13 residues in the CDR3. V dropped 6 bases and J dropped 5 bases, with 13 bases sitting between them. The CDR3 coding sequence is TGTGCCAGCAGAGAACCCGGCAAGGAGACCCAGTACTTC. It is translated as CASREPGKETQYF.

This clonotype was picked up many times. The V gene is TRBV4-1, the J gene TRBJ1-2, with D hard to call. The V gene lost 6 bases and the J gene lost 2 bases, with 13 bases spanning the gap. The V gene's germline CDR1 is MGHRA and CDR2 YSYEKL. This CDR3 has 14 amino acids. The CDR3 DNA reads as TGCGCCAGCAGACCGTCCGCCCTCAACTATGGCTACACCTTC. It yields the protein CASRPSALNYGYTF.

There are a few counts of this clonotype. This chain joins TRBV9 and TRBJ2-2; TRBD1 agrees at 8 bases. Per germline, CDR1 SGDLS and CDR2 YYNGEE. This CDR3 comprises 16 residues. Trimming removed 4 bases from V and 4 bases from J; junction bases left unmatched: 9. CDR3 in amino acids: CASSPRTGLSTGELFF. The CDR3 region has the DNA TGTGCCAGCAGCCCCCGGACAGGGCTCTCCACCGGGGAGCTGTTTTTT.

The V call is TRBV5-1, the J call TRBJ1-4; the D gene is possibly TRBD1 (5 bases). Germline CDR1 reads SGHRS; CDR2 reads YFSETQ. V was clipped by 0 bases and J by 5 bases, with 11 bases between them. This CDR3 is built from 15 residues. CDR3 protein: CASSLGRGRNEKLFF. The CDR3 DNA reads TGCGCCAGCAGCTTGGGGCGGGGACGGAATGAAAAACTGTTTTTT.

This clonotype was observed many times. CDR3 coding DNA: TGTGCCAGCACCCCTTTTGCGGGGCCGGATACGCAGTATTTT. Translated: CASTPFAGPDTQYF. V is TRBV12-3 or TRBV12-4 and J is TRBJ2-3, with D maybe TRBD2 (6 bases). Trimming removed 7 bases from V and 6 bases from J, with 17 bases in between. The CDR3 extends over 14 amino acids.

This clonotype was seen a handful of times. This rearrangement joins TRBV7-8 to TRBJ2-3, with 8 bases matching TRBD1. This CDR3 spans 14 amino acids. From germline, CDR1 is SGHVS and CDR2 FQNEAQ. With V trimmed by 10 bases and J by 6 bases, 12 bases remained unmatched. In DNA form, the CDR3 reads TGTGCCACCAGGACAGGGTGGGATACTGATACGCAGTATTTT. Translation gives CATRTGWDTDTQYF.